This TCR beta chain was recovered during a study of T-cell reconstitution after alpha-beta-depleted transplantation in children. In its sample, this clonotype was seen many times. Its antigen remains unknown. This sample's TCRbeta library carried unique molecular identifier barcodes. TCRdb recomputed calls from the PCR reads with MiXCR, one row per CDR3 protein. The sample includes hundreds of thousands of distinct CDR3 sequences, over 10% of them seen just once. Study-wide results and caveats: Elevated TCRbeta diversity at day 60 was traced, in some patients, to surviving recipient T cells and thymic progenitors. Among T cells one year after transplant, newly produced cells accounted for most counts and diversity. About two months after transplant, alpha-beta T cells reportedly came from several hundred expanded graft clones.

With 4 bases clipped from V and 7 bases from J, the junction kept 18 bases outside the gene matches. Germline V gene lookup returns CDR1 SQVTM and CDR2 ANQGSEA. The CDR3 contains 17 residues. The source was PBMCs, mostly from graft donor cells, collected 360 days after TCRalphabeta/CD19-depleted stem cell transplant. The gene calls are TRBV29-1 and TRBJ2-2, with 7 bases lining up with TRBD2. The TCR sequence derives from a male patient under 18 who had a stem cell transplant for acute myeloid leukemia, so the T cells may come from the graft donor. The CDR3 region is CSVARGRTSGNVGELFF. CDR3 sequence (DNA): TGCAGCGTTGCCAGAGGACGAACCAGCGGGAATGTCGGGGAGCTGTTTTTT.